The next 10 T cell receptor beta chains were all read from a single sample in a study of early T cells in non-severe SARS-CoV-2 infection. One entry per CDR3 protein results from TCRdb running MiXCR on the 5' RACE reads. The sample records about 54,000 distinct CDR3 sequences, under 7.5% being singletons. This specimen was whole blood, taken at baseline. The receptors stem from an adult who was a healthcare worker with PCR-confirmed SARS-CoV-2 infection or an uninfected control (not recorded which).

This clonotype was picked up a small number of times. The chain has TRBV4-3 and TRBJ1-4; possibly TRBD1 for D (5 bases). CDR1 and CDR2 from the germline V gene are LGHNA and YSLEER. V gave up 0 bases and J gave up 7 bases, with 9 bases separating them. The CDR3 extends over 14 amino acids. As DNA, the CDR3 is TGCGCCAGCAGCCAAGATACGACAGTTGAAAAACTGTTTTTT. The encoded protein is CASSQDTTVEKLFF.

This clonotype was observed at least ten times. The chain has TRBV20-1 and TRBJ2-7; D gene ambiguous. This CDR3 has 11 residues. V was trimmed by 3 bases and J by 3 bases, leaving 6 bases between them. Germline CDR1 reads DFQATT; CDR2 reads SNEGSKA (reference sequence). This CDR3 reads CSARELYEQYF. CDR3 bases: TGCAGTGCTAGGGAACTCTACGAGCAGTACTTC.

The rearrangement links TRBV3-1 to TRBJ2-1; the D gene is possibly TRBD1 (6 bases). Trimming took off 0 bases at V and 3 bases at J, with 9 bases between the two ends. Germline V gene lookup returns CDR1 LGHDT and CDR2 YNNKEL (reference sequence). The CDR3 is 15 residues long. CDR3 sequence: CASSQDPGHYNEQFF. The CDR3 region has the DNA TGTGCCAGCAGCCAAGACCCGGGACACTACAATGAGCAGTTCTTC.

This clonotype showed up many times. The V and J genes are TRBV20-1 and TRBJ2-5, with a possible D match to TRBD1 (6 bases). Germline V gene lookup returns CDR1 DFQATT and CDR2 SNEGSKA (reference sequence). This CDR3 has 13 amino acids. V was pared by 5 bases and J by 2 bases, with 12 bases between. The CDR3 DNA is TGCAGTGCTCCTGGGACATCTCAAGAGACCCAGTACTTC. It codes for CSAPGTSQETQYF.

This clonotype occurred many times. V is TRBV7-6 and J is TRBJ2-3; D remains ambiguous. Deletions cut 2 bases from V and 2 bases from J, with 11 bases between. CDR3 length equals 15 residues. The germline V gene has CDR1 SGHVS and CDR2 FNYEAQ. For the CDR3, the DNA is TGTGCCAGCAGCTTATATACTCAGAACACAGATACGCAGTATTTT. Translation gives CASSLYTQNTDTQYF.

V is TRBV5-6 and J is TRBJ2-1; 9 positions match TRBD1. Looked up from germline, CDR1 is SGHDT and CDR2 is YYEEEE. This CDR3 has 17 amino acids. The junction had 10 bases not matched to a gene; V was cut back by 3 bases and J by 3 bases. CDR3 protein: CASSSVGGQGSYNEQFF. For the CDR3, the DNA is TGTGCCAGCAGCTCAGTTGGGGGACAGGGAAGCTACAATGAGCAGTTCTTC.

This clonotype was seen repeatedly, ten times or more. The genes are TRBV5-1 and TRBJ1-6, with D perhaps TRBD1 (6 bases). The germline CDR1 and CDR2 sequences are SGHRS and YFSETQ. With 4 bases removed from V and 6 bases from J, the gap between germline ends came to 11 bases. This CDR3 has 14 residues. This CDR3 is CASSRDRPNSPLHF. The DNA for the CDR3 is TGCGCCAGCAGCCGTGACAGGCCTAATTCACCCCTCCACTTT.

This clonotype was counted ten times or more. The rearrangement joins TRBV7-2 to TRBJ1-1; D is ambiguous. The V gene's germline CDR1 is SGHTA and CDR2 FQGNSA. Trimming pared 5 bases from V and 0 bases from J, leaving 7 bases between. The length of the CDR3 is 13 residues. The CDR3 region has the DNA TGTGCCAGCAGCATTCAAATGAACACTGAAGCTTTCTTT. This codes for CASSIQMNTEAFF.

This clonotype turned up a few times. This chain uses TRBV29-1 with TRBJ2-3, with D perhaps given as TRBD1 or TRBD2 (6 bases each). The CDR3 is 12 residues long. Trimming removed 7 bases at V and 0 bases at J, with 8 bases between. Per germline, CDR1 SQVTM and CDR2 ANQGSEA. The CDR3 DNA is TGCAGCGCGGGGGCGAGCACAGATACGCAGTATTTT. This encodes CSAGASTDTQYF.

This clonotype was observed at least ten times. J is TRBJ1-1 and V is TRBV2; D uncertain. The germline gives CDR1 SNHLY, CDR2 FYNNEI. V shed 8 bases and J shed 5 bases, with 9 bases lying between them. The CDR3 runs to 11 residues. The CDR3 DNA reads TGTGCCAGCTTAATCGCAACTGAAGCTTTCTTT. Translation gives CASLIATEAFF.